This TCR beta chain originates from a study of regulatory T cells in long-lasting Graves disease. The study's findings and limits: Study of thyroid tissue was not done, with only peripheral blood studied.

Building of the TCR beta libraries involved iRepertoire HTBI primers and Arm-PCR of CDR3 regions. MiXCR, run by TCRdb on the multiplex PCR reads, gives a single entry per CDR3 protein. This sample has 350,000 to 500,000 distinct CDR3 sequences, with 21% found just once. Time point defined: persistent/refractory GD, antithyroid drugs over 5 years with positive TRAb. PBMC RNA served as the TCR library source. The peripheral blood volume drawn was approximately 9.5 milliliters, and it was collected into EDTA tubes. This clonotype was counted ten times or more. Its specificity is unknown. This CDR3 comprises 17 residues. Germline V gene lookup returns CDR1 MNHNS and CDR2 SASEGT. Between the trimmed V and J ends, which lost 1 base and 0 bases, there was a span of 16 bases.

This TCR came from a female donor with Graves disease. The V call is TRBV6-1, the J call TRBJ2-7; a weak D match, TRBD1 (6 bases). This sample comprised peripheral blood mononuclear cells (PBMCs), obtained when the disease was refractory, from a patient treated with antithyroid drugs. For the CDR3, the DNA is TGTGCCAGCAGTGAAGATATGGGACACTACTACTCCTACGAGCAGTACTTC. It encodes CASSEDMGHYYSYEQYF.